The source of this T cell receptor (beta chain) is a study of blood T cell repertoires in COVID-19. Study context: Acute and convalescent COVID-19 specimens originated in the United States, Italy and Spain. Sources were T cells, B-cell-depleted T cells, or PBMCs; the material itself was cDNA or gDNA.

Per the original methods: How many nucleated cells were present was estimated from reference gene primer amplification. Profiled with immunoSEQ multiplex PCR; TCRdb holds only in-frame clones, not every one. V and J calls and clone size are as listed in that table; D and trimming were resolved from the DNA. This sample has hundreds of thousands of clones, with 88% found just once. This CDR3 contains 12 residues. The germline V gene has CDR1 SGHRS and CDR2 YFSETQ. Trimming shortened V by 3 bases and J by 5 bases, and 9 bases separated the two germline ends. Recruited during active infection, patients (from Seattle) were subsequently followed longitudinally.

The receptor's source is a woman aged 70 to 79 with COVID-19, enrolled during active disease. The sequencing input was peripheral blood. This rearrangement joins TRBV5-1 to TRBJ2-7; no definite D call. CDR3 in DNA: TGCGCCAGCAGCTCGCAGGCTGACGAGCAGTACTTC. It translates to CASSSQADEQYF.